Listed below are T cell receptor beta chains from one sample, sequenced in a study of T cell responses to AZD1222 COVID-19 vaccine. Generated by immunoSEQ multiplex PCR, the TCRdb table keeps only in-frame clones and is missing some. The table lists 140,000 to 150,000 clones, approximately 85% of them singletons, with around 8% in the top ten. Sequencing was performed on peripheral blood, taken on day 0 of AZD1222 vaccination. The receptors here all came from an adult in good health. Each CDR3 is given with its conserved first and last residue. D genes are given only for firm matches. Clone sizes are given selectively: once, few, many, or a class where the clone is expanded.

J: TRBJ2-7; V: TRBV13; D: TRBD1; size: NA; DNA: TGTGCCAGCAGCTCCCTCCGGGACAGGGGATACGAGCAGTACTTC; CDR3: CASSSLRDRGYEQYF
J: TRBJ1-1; V: TRBV15; D: NA; size: NA; DNA: TGTGCCACCAGCAGAGGGACGGAGAACACTGAAGCTTTCTTT; CDR3: CATSRGTENTEAFF
J: TRBJ1-5; V: TRBV6-6; D: NA; size: NA; DNA: TGTGCCAGCAGTTACTCTCGGCAGAGGAGCAATCAGCCCCAGCATTTT; CDR3: CASSYSRQRSNQPQHF
J: TRBJ1-1; V: TRBV11-2; D: NA; size: NA; DNA: TGTGCCAGCAGCTTAATCCACCCTACCACTGAAGCTTTCTTT; CDR3: CASSLIHPTTEAFF
J: TRBJ1-1; V: TRBV11-2; D: NA; size: NA; DNA: TGTGCCAGCAGCTTTAAAGGGGGATACACTGAAGCTTTCTTT; CDR3: CASSFKGGYTEAFF
J: TRBJ2-1; V: TRBV7-9; D: NA; size: few; DNA: TGTGCCAGCAGCTTCGGGAGCTCCTACAATGAGCAGTTCTTC; CDR3: CASSFGSSYNEQFF
J: TRBJ2-3; V: TRBV5-1; D: TRBD1; size: NA; DNA: TGCGCCAGCACCCAGGGGGACAGCCGCACAGATACGCAGTATTTT; CDR3: CASTQGDSRTDTQYF
J: TRBJ1-1; V: TRBV30; D: NA; size: NA; DNA: TGTGCCTGGAAGGCAGGGATGAACACTGAAGCTTTCTTT; CDR3: CAWKAGMNTEAFF
J: TRBJ1-4; V: TRBV19; D: TRBD1; size: NA; DNA: TGTGCCAGTAGCGGACAGGGCGCAACTAATGAAAAACTGTTTTTT; CDR3: CASSGQGATNEKLFF
J: TRBJ1-6; V: TRBV27; D: NA; size: NA; DNA: TGTGCCACAGGACGGACCAATTCACCCCTCCACTTT; CDR3: CATGRTNSPLHF